Listed here are 26 T cell receptor beta chains from one sample, sequenced in a study of blood T cell repertoires in COVID-19. Using immunoSEQ multiplex PCR, the repertoire was profiled, and TCRdb retains in-frame clones only, with some absent. This sample has roughly 230,000 clones, with under 90% found just once. The sequencing sample was made of peripheral blood. The source is a woman aged 80 or over with acute or convalescent COVID-19.

Worth noting for this clone: A read error may account for a junction end that differs from germline. The chain uses TRBV6-2 or TRBV6-3 and TRBJ2-7; D may be TRBD2 (6 bases). This CDR3 has 13 residues. Germline CDR1 reads MNHEY; CDR2 reads SVGEGT. CDR3 DNA: TGTGCCAGCAGTTTTACGGGGAATGCGGGATCGCGCTTC. Translating gives CASSFTGNAGSRF.

The chain uses TRBV28 and TRBJ2-6; D possibly corresponds to TRBD1 (6 bases). From germline, CDR1 is MDHEN and CDR2 SYDVKM. There are 18 residues in the CDR3. The V gene lost 3 bases and the J gene lost 0 bases, with 15 bases spanning the gap. The CDR3 loop reads CASSFPLGAASGANVLTF. The CDR3 DNA is TGTGCCAGCAGTTTTCCTTTGGGGGCTGCCTCTGGGGCCAACGTCCTGACTTTC.

The V call is TRBV18, the J call TRBJ2-7; TRBD1 might be the D (6 bases). V was shortened by 4 bases and J by 5 bases, with 12 bases between the two germline ends. There are 13 residues in the CDR3. Germline V gene data show CDR1 as KGHSH and CDR2 as LQKENI. CDR3 nucleotide sequence: TGTGCCAGCTCACGGTCAGGGGCGGACGAGCAGTACTTC. It encodes CASSRSGADEQYF. The whole variable domain, filled in from reference TRBV18 and TRBJ2-7, reads NAGVMQNPRHLVRRRGQEARLRCSPMKGHSHVYWYRQLPEEGLKFMVYLQKENIIDESGMPKERFSAEFPKEGPSILRIQQVVRGDSAAYFCASSRSGADEQYFGPGTRLTVT.

The chain combines TRBV28 with TRBJ1-6; TRBD1 aligns across 7 bases. V lost 7 bases, J lost 3 bases, and 6 bases stayed unmatched. The germline CDR1 and CDR2 sequences are MDHEN and SYDVKM. The CDR3 length is 15 residues. The CDR3 DNA follows: TGTGCCAGCACCGAAGGACAGGTCTATAATTCACCCCTCCACTTT. Translating it yields CASTEGQVYNSPLHF. Looking up the rest from reference TRBV28 and TRBJ1-6 gives the full variable domain: DVKVTQSSRYLVKRTGEKVFLECVQDMDHENMFWYRQDPGLGLRLIYFSYDVKMKEKGDIPEGYSVSREKKERFSLILESASTNQTSMYLCASTEGQVYNSPLHFGNGTRLTVT.

The chain links TRBV9 to TRBJ1-2, with 7 bases that match TRBD1. V shed 6 bases, J shed 0 bases, and the junction held 8 bases outside the gene matches. This CDR3 has 15 amino acids. From germline, CDR1 is SGDLS and CDR2 YYNGEE. The CDR3 DNA follows: TGTGCCAGCACAACTACAGGGGCGCCTAACTATGGCTACACCTTC. This codes for CASTTTGAPNYGYTF.

The V call is TRBV19, the J call TRBJ1-5; a weak D match, TRBD1 (5 bases). The CDR3 extends over 17 amino acids. Trimming took off 5 bases at V and 6 bases at J, with 23 bases between the two ends. Germline loops: CDR1 LNHDA, CDR2 SQIVND (reference sequence). In nucleotides, the CDR3 is TGTGCCAGTAGTCGGGTCAGTGGCCCGGCGGGGGGTCAGCCCCAGCATTTT. Translation gives CASSRVSGPAGGQPQHF.

The chain is built from TRBV11-1 and TRBJ1-1; D not resolved. CDR3 length: 13 amino acids. V was pared by 1 base and J by 4 bases, with 7 bases between. The germline V gene has CDR1 SGHAT and CDR2 FQDESV (reference sequence). The CDR3: CASSLDHSTEAFF. The CDR3 bases are TGTGCCAGCAGCTTAGACCACAGCACTGAAGCTTTCTTT.

The chain carries TRBV7-8 and TRBJ1-5; TRBD1 matches 7 bases. This CDR3 is built from 14 residues. Germline CDR1 is SGHVS and CDR2 is FQNEAQ. The junction had 6 bases not matched to a gene; V was cut back by 5 bases and J by 5 bases. CDR3: CASSRDRVDQPQHF. Written as DNA, the CDR3 is TGTGCCAGCAGCCGAGACAGGGTCGATCAGCCCCAGCATTTT. The full variable domain, completed using reference TRBV7-8 and TRBJ1-5, is GAGVSQSPRYKVAKRGQDVALRCDPISGHVSLFWYQQALGQGPEFLTYFQNEAQLDKSGLPSDRFFAERPEGSVSTLKIQRTQQEDSAVYLCASSRDRVDQPQHFGDGTRLSIL.

A single count supports this clone. The chain couples TRBV30 to TRBJ1-5; D unresolved. CDR1 and CDR2 from the germline V gene are GTSNPN and SVGIG (reference sequence). Trimming removed 0 bases at V and 2 bases at J, with 8 bases between. The CDR3 is 14 residues long. CDR3 in amino acids: CAWSVSQGNQPQHF. The CDR3 nucleotides are TGTGCCTGGAGTGTAAGCCAGGGCAATCAGCCCCAGCATTTT.

The chain links TRBV4-2 to TRBJ2-1; a weak D match, TRBD2 (5 bases). Germline V CDR1 and CDR2: LGHNA, YNFKEQ. The CDR3 covers 16 residues. Trimming cost V 0 bases and J 4 bases, with 13 bases left between them. As DNA, the CDR3 is TGTGCCAGCAGCCAAGAGGTGGCTAGCCATTACAATGAGCAGTTCTTC. Protein product: CASSQEVASHYNEQFF.

This clone has a count of ten or more. The chain links TRBV14 to TRBJ2-7, with D uncertain. Germline V CDR1 and CDR2: SGHDN, FVKESK. Deletions cut 0 bases from V and 0 bases from J, with 9 bases between. The CDR3 covers 15 residues. The CDR3 region has the DNA TGTGCCAGCAGCCAAGACCACTTTGACTCCTACGAGCAGTACTTC. It translates to CASSQDHFDSYEQYF.

The gene calls are TRBV18 and TRBJ2-7, with 10 bases aligning to TRBD1. CDR1 is KGHSH, CDR2 LQKENI, per germline. The junction had 4 bases not matched to a gene; V was cut back by 3 bases and J by 2 bases. The CDR3 sequence is 15 residues long. CDR3 DNA: TGTGCCAGCTCACCCGGACAGGGGGTGCCCTACGAGCAGTACTTC. This codes for CASSPGQGVPYEQYF.

The chain combines TRBV19 with TRBJ1-5; TRBD1 matches at 9 bases. CDR3 length equals 18 residues. Looked up from germline, CDR1 is LNHDA and CDR2 is SQIVND (reference sequence). V trimming: 8 bases; J trimming: 1 base; junction bases outside the gene matches: 15. This chain's CDR3 is CASSSAGTGSMSNQPQHF. DNA of the CDR3: TGTGCCAGTTCTTCTGCCGGGACAGGGTCAATGAGCAATCAGCCCCAGCATTTT.

This CDR3 is CASSGAARGTQYF. The DNA for the CDR3 is TGTGCCAGCTCAGGGGCAGCCCGTGGGACCCAGTACTTC. V is TRBV14 and J is TRBJ2-5, with a possible D match to TRBD1 (6 bases). Trimming removed 8 bases from V and 7 bases from J, with 17 bases in between. Per germline, CDR1 SGHDN and CDR2 FVKESK. This CDR3 is 13 amino acids long.

The gene calls are TRBV12-3 or TRBV12-4 and TRBJ1-2, with D hard to call. The CDR3 extends over 12 amino acids. Trimming shortened V by 6 bases and J by 5 bases, and 10 bases separated the two germline ends. CDR3 sequence: CASSGSGYGYTF. The CDR3 coding sequence is TGTGCCAGCAGCGGGAGTGGGTATGGCTACACCTTC.

The rearrangement joins TRBV12-3 or TRBV12-4 to TRBJ2-3; 11 bases are a match to TRBD2. V lost 10 bases, J lost 5 bases, and 5 bases stayed unmatched. CDR3 size: 13 residues. CDR3: CATAGLAVDTQYF. The CDR3 DNA is TGTGCCACCGCGGGACTAGCGGTAGATACGCAGTATTTT.

This clone was seen only once. The chain joins TRBV6-5 to TRBJ1-1; 10 bases line up with TRBD1. The J segment lost 7 bases and the V segment lost 2 bases, leaving 10 bases of the junction unmatched. The germline CDR1 and CDR2 sequences are MNHEY and SVGAGI. The CDR3 runs 16 residues. CDR3 residues: CASSYQDPGQGYEAFF. Written as DNA, the CDR3 is TGTGCCAGCAGTTACCAAGATCCGGGACAGGGGTATGAAGCTTTCTTT.

The DNA of the CDR3 is TGTGCCAGCAGTGATTTGGGGGACAGGACCTACGAGCAGTACTTC. Amino acid sequence: CASSDLGDRTYEQYF. J is TRBJ2-7 and V is TRBV2, with 8 bases fitting TRBD1. This CDR3 is 15 amino acids long. CDR1 is SNHLY and CDR2 is FYNNEI in the germline V gene. After removal of 3 bases from V and 2 bases from J, the junction contained 6 bases not matched to a gene.

This clone was seen just once. The chain has TRBV5-1 and TRBJ1-1; a weak D match, TRBD1 (6 bases). From germline, CDR1 is SGHRS and CDR2 YFSETQ. CDR3 length: 13 amino acids. Trimming shortened V by 3 bases and J by 1 base, and 7 bases separated the two germline ends. The CDR3 sequence: CASSSQGNTEAFF. The CDR3 DNA follows: TGCGCCAGCAGCTCACAGGGGAACACTGAAGCTTTCTTT.

The rearrangement uses TRBV29-1 and TRBJ2-1, with D possibly TRBD2 on 6 matching bases. CDR3 size: 11 residues. The V end lost 6 bases, the J end lost 4 bases, and 7 bases lay between the germline ends. The germline V gene has CDR1 SQVTM and CDR2 ANQGSEA. CDR3 sequence reads: CSVGLYNEQFF. The CDR3 DNA reads as TGCAGCGTGGGACTTTACAATGAGCAGTTCTTC.

The chain employs TRBV3-1 (or the pseudogene TRBV3-2) and TRBJ2-2; D gene unclear. This CDR3 is built from 13 residues. CDR1 and CDR2 from the germline V gene are LGHDT and YNNKEL (reference sequence). V lost 4 bases and J 2 bases, leaving 5 bases between the germline ends. This CDR3 is CASSPGNTGELFF. The CDR3 DNA is TGTGCCAGCAGCCCTGGCAACACCGGGGAGCTGTTTTTT.

This clone has a handful of counts. CDR3 nucleotides: TGTGCCAACTCCGCGGGACAGGGGCATGGCTACACCTTC. Protein: CANSAGQGHGYTF. The chain carries TRBV6-5 and TRBJ1-2, with 10 bases matching TRBD1. V was pared by 10 bases and J by 6 bases, with 8 bases of the junction left unmatched. The CDR3 sequence is 13 residues long. Germline-derived CDR1 and CDR2 are MNHEY and SVGAGI.

This sequence joins TRBV3-1 (or the pseudogene TRBV3-2) and TRBJ1-5; D remains unclear. Trimming cost V 1 base and J 5 bases, with 6 bases left between them. This CDR3 is 13 amino acids long. Per the germline V gene, CDR1 is LGHDT and CDR2 is YNNKEL (reference sequence). The CDR3 region has the DNA TGTGCCAGCAGCCAAGGGCCCTATCAGCCCCAGCATTTT. This translates into CASSQGPYQPQHF.

The chain joins TRBV30 to TRBJ2-6; weak D call: TRBD1 (5 bases). Germline CDR1 reads GTSNPN; CDR2 reads SVGIG (reference sequence). Trimming pared 1 base from V and 4 bases from J, leaving 11 bases between. This CDR3 has 15 amino acids. CDR3 in amino acids: CAWSAPGRGANVLTF. CDR3 in DNA: TGTGCCTGGAGTGCCCCAGGGCGAGGGGCCAACGTCCTGACTTTC.

This chain links TRBV5-6 with TRBJ2-2; TRBD2 aligns across 13 bases. V was pared by 3 bases and J by 5 bases, with 10 bases of the junction left unmatched. CDR3 length equals 18 residues. From germline, CDR1 is SGHDT and CDR2 YYEEEE. The CDR3: CASSSRRLAGGKTGELFF. The CDR3 nucleotides read TGTGCCAGCAGCTCCCGGAGACTAGCGGGGGGAAAGACCGGGGAGCTGTTTTTT.

This sequence joins TRBV7-8 and TRBJ1-1, with D tentatively TRBD1 (5 bases). Deletions cut 2 bases from V and 10 bases from J, with 17 bases between. The CDR3 is made up of 14 amino acids. Per the germline V gene, CDR1 is SGHVS and CDR2 is FQNEAQ. The CDR3 nucleotides read TGTGCCAGCAGCTTAACACTTCGGGGGTCGGGAGCTTTCTTT. It encodes CASSLTLRGSGAFF. The full variable domain, with the rest looked up from reference TRBV7-8 and TRBJ1-1, is GAGVSQSPRYKVAKRGQDVALRCDPISGHVSLFWYQQALGQGPEFLTYFQNEAQLDKSGLPSDRFFAERPEGSVSTLKIQRTQQEDSAVYLCASSLTLRGSGAFFGQGTRLTVV.